This TCR beta chain was profiled in a study of CD4 T cells in relation to SARS-CoV-2 and coronaviruses. Study background: TCR beta CDR3s were sequenced after roughly 10-day antigen culture of PBMCs.

Assay used: immunoSEQ multiplex PCR; TCRdb lists only in-frame clones, some missing. The data contain some 16,000 clones, around three quarters of them singletons. Points from the study as a whole: About 65% of donors had memory CD4+ clonotypes crossrecognizing SARS-CoV-2 and common cold coronavirus spike.

V gave up 3 bases and J gave up 8 bases, with 19 bases separating them. This CDR3 has 16 amino acids. Germline lookup yields CDR1 LGHDT and CDR2 YNNKEL (reference sequence). Details on this clone: The antigen is not known.

Unexposed donor CD4+ T cells date from about 2011-2019, before the COVID-19 pandemic. Isolation of CD4+ T cells took place after nine to ten days in culture. Cells permitting, SARS-CoV-2 S/N and four cold-coronavirus spikes were tested on unexposed-donor CD4+ T cells. The chain carries TRBV3-1 (or the pseudogene TRBV3-2) and TRBJ1-4; perhaps TRBD1 as D (6 bases). The receptor was derived from a human donor in good health. The sequenced material came from CD4+ T cells from PBMCs, cultured in vitro. The CDR3: CASSHPEEGGNEKLFF. In DNA form, the CDR3 reads TGTGCCAGCAGCCACCCCGAGGAGGGGGGTAACGAAAAACTGTTTTTT.